This record looks at one T cell receptor (beta chain) sequence and its context. TCRdb re-analysed the RACE reads in MiXCR, keeping a single row per CDR3 protein. The sample records roughly 380,000 distinct CDR3 sequences, approximately 5% being singletons. The data originate from a study of human T cells and chemical hapten exposure. Time point noted: patch test 1, 2 weeks after DPC sensitization. Treatment of the sample: therapeutic diphenylcyclopropenone sensitization with weekly scalp DPC. Per germline, CDR1 KGHDR and CDR2 SFDVKD. Between the trimmed V and J ends, which lost 5 bases and 4 bases, there was a span of 10 bases. The CDR3 consists of 13 residues.

The TCR comes from a woman aged 50 to 65 with alopecia areata. Some clones in this sample may be carry-over from other donors' samples. The V call is TRBV24-1, the J call TRBJ2-5; D possibly corresponds to TRBD2 (5 bases). The material was whole blood, obtained in connection with sensitization to the hapten diphenylcyclopropenone (DPC). Written as DNA, the CDR3 is TGTGCCACCAGTGTTCCGGGGAGAGAGACCCAGTACTTC. Translating it yields CATSVPGRETQYF.